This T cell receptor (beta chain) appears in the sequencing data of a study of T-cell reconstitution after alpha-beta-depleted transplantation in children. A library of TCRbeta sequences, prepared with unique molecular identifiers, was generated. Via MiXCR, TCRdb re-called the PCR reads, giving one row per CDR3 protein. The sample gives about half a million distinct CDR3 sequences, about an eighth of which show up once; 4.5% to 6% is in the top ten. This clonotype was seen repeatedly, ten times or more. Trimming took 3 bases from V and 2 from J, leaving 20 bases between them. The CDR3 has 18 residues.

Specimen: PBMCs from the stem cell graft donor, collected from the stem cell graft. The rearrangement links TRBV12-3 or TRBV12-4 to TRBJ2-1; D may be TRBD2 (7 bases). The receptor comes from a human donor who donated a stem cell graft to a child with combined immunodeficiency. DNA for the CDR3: TGTGCCAGCAGTTTCGGGGTAGGCGGGGGCCGGGCCTACAATGAGCAGTTCTTC. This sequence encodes CASSFGVGGGRAYNEQFF.